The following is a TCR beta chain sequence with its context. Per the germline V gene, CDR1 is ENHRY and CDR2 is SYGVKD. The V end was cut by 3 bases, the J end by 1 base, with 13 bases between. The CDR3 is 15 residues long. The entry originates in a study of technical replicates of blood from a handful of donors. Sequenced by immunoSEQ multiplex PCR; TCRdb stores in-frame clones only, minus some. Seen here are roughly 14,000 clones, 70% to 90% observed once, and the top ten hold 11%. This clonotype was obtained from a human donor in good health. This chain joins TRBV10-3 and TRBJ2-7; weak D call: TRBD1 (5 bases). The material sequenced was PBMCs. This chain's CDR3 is CAISDLTDSSYEQYF. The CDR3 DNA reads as TGTGCCATCAGTGACTTGACAGACAGTTCCTACGAGCAGTACTTC.